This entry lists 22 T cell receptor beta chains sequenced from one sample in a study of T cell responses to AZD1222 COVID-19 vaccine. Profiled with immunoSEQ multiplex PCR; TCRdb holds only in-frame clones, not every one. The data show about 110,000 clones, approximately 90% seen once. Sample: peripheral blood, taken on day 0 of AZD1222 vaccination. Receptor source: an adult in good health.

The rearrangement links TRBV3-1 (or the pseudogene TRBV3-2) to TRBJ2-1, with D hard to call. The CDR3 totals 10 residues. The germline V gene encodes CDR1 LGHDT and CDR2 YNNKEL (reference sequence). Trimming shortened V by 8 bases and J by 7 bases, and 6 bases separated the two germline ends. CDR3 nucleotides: TGTGCCAGCGGATTGAATGAGCAGTTCTTC. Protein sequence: CASGLNEQFF.

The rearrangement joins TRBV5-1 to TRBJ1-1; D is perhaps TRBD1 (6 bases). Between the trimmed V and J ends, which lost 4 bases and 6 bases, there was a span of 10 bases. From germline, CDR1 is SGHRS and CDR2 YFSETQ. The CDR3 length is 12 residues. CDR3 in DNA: TGCGCCAGCAGCGTACAGGGAGCTGAAGCTTTCTTT. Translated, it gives CASSVQGAEAFF. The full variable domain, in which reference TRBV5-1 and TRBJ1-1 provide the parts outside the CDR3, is KAGVTQTPRYLIKTRGQQVTLSCSPISGHRSVSWYQQTPGQGLQFLFEYFSETQRNKGNFPGRFSGRQFSNSRSEMNVSTLELGDSALYLCASSVQGAEAFFGQGTRLTVV.

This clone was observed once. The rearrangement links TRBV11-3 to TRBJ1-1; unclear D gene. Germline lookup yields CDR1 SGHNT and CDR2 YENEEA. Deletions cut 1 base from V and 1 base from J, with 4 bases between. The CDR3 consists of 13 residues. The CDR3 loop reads CASSLGENTEAFF. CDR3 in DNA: TGTGCCAGCAGCTTAGGTGAGAACACTGAAGCTTTCTTT.

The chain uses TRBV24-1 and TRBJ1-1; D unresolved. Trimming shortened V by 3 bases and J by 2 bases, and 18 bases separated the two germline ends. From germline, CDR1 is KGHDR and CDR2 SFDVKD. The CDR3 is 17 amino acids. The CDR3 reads CATSDIARPRENTEAFF. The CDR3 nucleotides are TGTGCCACCAGTGATATTGCCCGACCGAGAGAAAACACTGAAGCTTTCTTT.

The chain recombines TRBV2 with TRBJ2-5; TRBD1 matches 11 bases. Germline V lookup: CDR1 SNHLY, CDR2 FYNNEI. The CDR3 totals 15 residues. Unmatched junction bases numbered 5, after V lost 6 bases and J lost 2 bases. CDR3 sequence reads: CASRDGTGGQETQYF. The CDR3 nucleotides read TGTGCCAGCAGGGATGGGACAGGGGGACAAGAGACCCAGTACTTC.

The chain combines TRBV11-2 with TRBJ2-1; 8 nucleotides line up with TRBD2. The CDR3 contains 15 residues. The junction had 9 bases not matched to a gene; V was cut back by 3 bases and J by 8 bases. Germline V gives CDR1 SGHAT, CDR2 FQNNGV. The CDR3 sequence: CASSFRVSGVDEQFF. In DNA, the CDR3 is TGTGCCAGCAGCTTCCGGGTTAGCGGGGTCGATGAGCAGTTCTTC. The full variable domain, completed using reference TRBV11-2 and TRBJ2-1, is EAGVAQSPRYKIIEKRQSVAFWCNPISGHATLYWYQQILGQGPKLLIQFQNNGVVDDSQLPKDRFSAERLKGVDSTLKIQPAKLEDSAVYLCASSFRVSGVDEQFFGPGTRLTVL.

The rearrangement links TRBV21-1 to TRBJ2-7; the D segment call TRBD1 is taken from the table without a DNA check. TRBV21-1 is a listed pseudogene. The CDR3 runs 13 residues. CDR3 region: CASSKAPAYEQYF. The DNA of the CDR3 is TGTGCCAGCAGCAAAGCGCCAGCCTACGAGCAGTACTTC.

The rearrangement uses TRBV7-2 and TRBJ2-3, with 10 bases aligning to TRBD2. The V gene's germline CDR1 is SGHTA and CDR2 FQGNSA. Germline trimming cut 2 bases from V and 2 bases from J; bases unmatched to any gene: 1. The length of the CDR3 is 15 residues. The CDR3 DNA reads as TGTGCCAGCAGCTTACTAGCGGGGGCCACAGATACGCAGTATTTT. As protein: CASSLLAGATDTQYF.

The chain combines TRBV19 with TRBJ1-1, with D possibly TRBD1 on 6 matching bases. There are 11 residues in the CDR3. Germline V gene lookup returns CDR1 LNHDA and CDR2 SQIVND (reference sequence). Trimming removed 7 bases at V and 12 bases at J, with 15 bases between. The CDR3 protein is CASNRAGTSFF. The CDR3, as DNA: TGTGCCAGTAACAGGGCCGGGACTTCTTTCTTT.

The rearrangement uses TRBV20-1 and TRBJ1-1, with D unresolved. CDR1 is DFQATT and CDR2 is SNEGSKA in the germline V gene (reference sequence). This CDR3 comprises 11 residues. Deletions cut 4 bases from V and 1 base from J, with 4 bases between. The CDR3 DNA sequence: TGCAGTGCTAATAGGAACACTGAAGCTTTCTTT. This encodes CSANRNTEAFF.

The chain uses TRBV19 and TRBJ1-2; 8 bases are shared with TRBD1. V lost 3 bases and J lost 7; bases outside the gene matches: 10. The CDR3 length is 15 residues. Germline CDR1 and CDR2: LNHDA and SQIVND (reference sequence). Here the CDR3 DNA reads TGTGCCAGTAGTATGCAGGGGGCGCGGGGGGGTGGCTACACCTTC. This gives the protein CASSMQGARGGGYTF.

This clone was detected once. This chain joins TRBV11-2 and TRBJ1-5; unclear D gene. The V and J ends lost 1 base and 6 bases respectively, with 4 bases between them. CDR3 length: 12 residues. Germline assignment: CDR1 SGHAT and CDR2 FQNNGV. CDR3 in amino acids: CASSLGIQPQHF. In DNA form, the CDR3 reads TGTGCCAGCAGCTTAGGGATTCAGCCCCAGCATTTT.

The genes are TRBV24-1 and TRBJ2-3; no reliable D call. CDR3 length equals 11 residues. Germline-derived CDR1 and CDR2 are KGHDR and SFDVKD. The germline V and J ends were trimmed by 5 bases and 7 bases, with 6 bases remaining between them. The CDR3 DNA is TGTGCCACCAGTGTAGATAATACGCAGTATTTT. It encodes CATSVDNTQYF.

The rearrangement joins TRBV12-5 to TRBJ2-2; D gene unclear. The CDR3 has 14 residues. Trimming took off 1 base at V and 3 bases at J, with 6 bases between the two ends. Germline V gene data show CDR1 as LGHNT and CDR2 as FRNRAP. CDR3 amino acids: CASGLAEYTGELFF. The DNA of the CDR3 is TGTGCTAGTGGTTTGGCTGAATACACCGGGGAGCTGTTTTTT.

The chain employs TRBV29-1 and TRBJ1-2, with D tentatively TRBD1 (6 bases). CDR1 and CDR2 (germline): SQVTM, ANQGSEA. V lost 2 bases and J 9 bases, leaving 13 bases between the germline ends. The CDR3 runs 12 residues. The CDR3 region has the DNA TGCAGCGTTGAATCTGGGGGGCGTAGCTACACCTTC. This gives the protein CSVESGGRSYTF.

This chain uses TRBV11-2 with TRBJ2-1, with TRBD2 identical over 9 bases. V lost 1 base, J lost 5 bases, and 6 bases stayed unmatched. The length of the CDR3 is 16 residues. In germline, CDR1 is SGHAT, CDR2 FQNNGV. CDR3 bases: TGTGCCAGCAGCTTAGGGAGGAGCGGGAGGCACAATGAGCAGTTCTTC. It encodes CASSLGRSGRHNEQFF.

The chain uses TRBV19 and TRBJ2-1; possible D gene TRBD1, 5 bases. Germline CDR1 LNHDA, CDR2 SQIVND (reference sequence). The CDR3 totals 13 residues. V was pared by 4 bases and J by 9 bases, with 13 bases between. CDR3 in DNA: TGTGCCAGTAGTACCCAGGGCAAAGGTGAGCAGTTCTTC. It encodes CASSTQGKGEQFF. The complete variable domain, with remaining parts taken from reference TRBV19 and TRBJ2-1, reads DGGITQSPKYLFRKEGQNVTLSCEQNLNHDAMYWYRQDPGQGLRLIYYSQIVNDFQKGDIAEGYSVSREKKESFPLTVTSAQKNPTAFYLCASSTQGKGEQFFGPGTRLTVL.

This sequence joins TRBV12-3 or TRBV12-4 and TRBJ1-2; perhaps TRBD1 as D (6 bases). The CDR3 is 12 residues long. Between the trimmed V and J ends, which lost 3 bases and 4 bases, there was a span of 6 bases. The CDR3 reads CASSLTGYGYTF. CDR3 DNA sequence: TGTGCCAGCAGTTTGACAGGCTATGGCTACACCTTC.

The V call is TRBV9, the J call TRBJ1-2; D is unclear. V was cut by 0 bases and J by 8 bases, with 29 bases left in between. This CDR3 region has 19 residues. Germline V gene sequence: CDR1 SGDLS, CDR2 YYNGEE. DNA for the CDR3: TGTGCCAGCAGCGTAGACGATTGGGCCCACCCCCTCTTGGCGCGAGGCTACACCTTC. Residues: CASSVDDWAHPLLARGYTF.

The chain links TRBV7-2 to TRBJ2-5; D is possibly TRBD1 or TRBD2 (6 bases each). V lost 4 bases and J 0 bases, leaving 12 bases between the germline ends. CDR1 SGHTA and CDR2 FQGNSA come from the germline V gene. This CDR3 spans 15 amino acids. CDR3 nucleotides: TGTGCCAGCAGCTCACAAGGGGGGTACCAAGAGACCCAGTACTTC. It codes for CASSSQGGYQETQYF.

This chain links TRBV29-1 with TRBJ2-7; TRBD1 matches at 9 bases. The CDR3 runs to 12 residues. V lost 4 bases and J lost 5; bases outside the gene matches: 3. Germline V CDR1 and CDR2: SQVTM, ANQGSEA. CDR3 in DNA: TGCAGCGTTGGGGGACAGGGAAACGAGCAGTACTTC. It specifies CSVGGQGNEQYF.

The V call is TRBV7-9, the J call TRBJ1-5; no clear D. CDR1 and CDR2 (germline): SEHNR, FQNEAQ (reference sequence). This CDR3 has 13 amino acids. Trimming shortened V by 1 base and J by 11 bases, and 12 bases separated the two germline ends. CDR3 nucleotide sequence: TGTGCCAGCAGCTTAGAACCACTCGGGGCCCAGCATTTT. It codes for CASSLEPLGAQHF.